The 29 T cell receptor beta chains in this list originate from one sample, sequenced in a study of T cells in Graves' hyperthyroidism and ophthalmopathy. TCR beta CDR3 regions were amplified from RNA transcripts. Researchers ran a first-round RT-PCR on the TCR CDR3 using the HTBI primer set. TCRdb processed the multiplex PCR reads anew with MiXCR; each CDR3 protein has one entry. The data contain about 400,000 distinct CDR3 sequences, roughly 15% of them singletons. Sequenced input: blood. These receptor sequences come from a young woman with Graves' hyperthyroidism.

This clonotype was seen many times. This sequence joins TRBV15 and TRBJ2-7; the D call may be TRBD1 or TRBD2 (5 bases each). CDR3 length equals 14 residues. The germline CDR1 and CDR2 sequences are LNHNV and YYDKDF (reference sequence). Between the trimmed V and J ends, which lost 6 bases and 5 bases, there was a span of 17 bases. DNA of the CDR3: TGTGCCACCAGGGAGGAAGGGGTCTGGAACGAGCAGTACTTC. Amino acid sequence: CATREEGVWNEQYF.

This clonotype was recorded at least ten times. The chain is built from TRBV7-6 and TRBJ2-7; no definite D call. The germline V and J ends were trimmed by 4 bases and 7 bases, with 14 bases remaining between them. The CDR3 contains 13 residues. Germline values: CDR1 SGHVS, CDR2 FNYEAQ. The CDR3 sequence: CASSSSIGGEQYF. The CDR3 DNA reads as TGTGCCAGCAGCTCCAGCATCGGCGGAGAGCAGTACTTC.

The CDR3 DNA is TGTGCCAGCAGTTTCCGGTTAAATCGGTTCTTC. This translates into CASSFRLNRFF. This chain connects TRBV28 to TRBJ2-1; D is unresolved. The V end was cut by 3 bases, the J end by 15 bases, with 12 bases between. Germline-derived CDR1 and CDR2 are MDHEN and SYDVKM. This CDR3 has 11 residues.

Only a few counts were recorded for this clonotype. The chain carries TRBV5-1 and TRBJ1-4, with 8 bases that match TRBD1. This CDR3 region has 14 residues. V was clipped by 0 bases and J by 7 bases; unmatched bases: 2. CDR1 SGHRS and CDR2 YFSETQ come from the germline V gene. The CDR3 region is CASSLGRGREKLFF. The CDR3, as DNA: TGCGCCAGCAGCTTGGGCAGGGGGCGTGAAAAACTGTTTTTT.

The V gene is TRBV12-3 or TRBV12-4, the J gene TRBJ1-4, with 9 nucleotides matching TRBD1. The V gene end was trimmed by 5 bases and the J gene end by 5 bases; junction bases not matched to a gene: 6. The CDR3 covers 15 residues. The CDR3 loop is CASSVSGTGNEKLFF. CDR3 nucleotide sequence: TGTGCCAGCAGTGTCTCCGGGACAGGGAATGAAAAACTGTTTTTT.

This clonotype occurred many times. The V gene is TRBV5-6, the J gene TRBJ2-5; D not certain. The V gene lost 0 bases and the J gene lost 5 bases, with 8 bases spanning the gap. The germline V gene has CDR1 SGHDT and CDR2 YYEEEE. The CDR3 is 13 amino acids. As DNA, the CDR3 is TGTGCCAGCAGCTTGGGGGAAGGGGAGACCCAGTACTTC. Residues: CASSLGEGETQYF.

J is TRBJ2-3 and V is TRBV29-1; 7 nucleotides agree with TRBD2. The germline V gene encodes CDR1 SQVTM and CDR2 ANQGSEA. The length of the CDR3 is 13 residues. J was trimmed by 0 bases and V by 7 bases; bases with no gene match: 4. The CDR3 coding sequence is TGCAGCGCTACTAGCGTCAGCACAGATACGCAGTATTTT. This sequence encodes CSATSVSTDTQYF.

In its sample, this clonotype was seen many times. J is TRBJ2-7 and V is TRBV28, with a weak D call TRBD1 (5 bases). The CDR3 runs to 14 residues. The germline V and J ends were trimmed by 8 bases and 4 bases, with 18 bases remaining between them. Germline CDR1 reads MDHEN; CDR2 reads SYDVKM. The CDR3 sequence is CASDGGARRYEQYF. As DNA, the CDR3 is TGTGCCAGCGATGGTGGGGCGCGTCGTTACGAGCAGTACTTC.

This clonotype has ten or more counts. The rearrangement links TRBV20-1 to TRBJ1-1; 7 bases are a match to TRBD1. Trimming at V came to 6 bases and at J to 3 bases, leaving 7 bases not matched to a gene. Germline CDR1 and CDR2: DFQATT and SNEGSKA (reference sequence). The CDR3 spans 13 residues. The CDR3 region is CSAGLTGDTEAFF. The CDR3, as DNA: TGCAGTGCAGGCTTAACAGGGGACACTGAAGCTTTCTTT.

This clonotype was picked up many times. The CDR3 DNA reads as TGTGCCAGCAGCGTAGAACAAGGGGCCGGGGAGCTGTTTTTT. This encodes CASSVEQGAGELFF. This chain connects TRBV9 to TRBJ2-2, with a tentative D call TRBD1 (5 bases). CDR1 is SGDLS and CDR2 is YYNGEE in the germline V gene. V shed 0 bases and J shed 6 bases, with 9 bases lying between them. The CDR3 is 14 amino acids.

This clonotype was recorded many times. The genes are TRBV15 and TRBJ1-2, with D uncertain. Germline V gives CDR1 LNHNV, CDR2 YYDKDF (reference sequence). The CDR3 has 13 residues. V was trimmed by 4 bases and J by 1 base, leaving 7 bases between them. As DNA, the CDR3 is TGTGCCACCAGCAAACCTCATAACTATGGCTACACCTTC. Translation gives CATSKPHNYGYTF. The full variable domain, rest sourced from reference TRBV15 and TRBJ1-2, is DAMVIQNPRYQVTQFGKPVTLSCSQTLNHNVMYWYQQKSSQAPKLLFHYYDKDFNNEADTPDNFQSRRPNTSFCFLDIRSPGLGDTAMYLCATSKPHNYGYTFGSGTRLTVV.

The CDR3 DNA reads as TGTGCCAGCGCGACGGGTTACGCGAACACCGGGGAGCTGTTTTTT. Encoded protein: CASATGYANTGELFF. The rearrangement links TRBV2 to TRBJ2-2; D is unresolved. V was cut by 8 bases and J by 0 bases, with 13 bases left in between. CDR1 and CDR2 (germline): SNHLY, FYNNEI. The CDR3 extends over 15 amino acids.

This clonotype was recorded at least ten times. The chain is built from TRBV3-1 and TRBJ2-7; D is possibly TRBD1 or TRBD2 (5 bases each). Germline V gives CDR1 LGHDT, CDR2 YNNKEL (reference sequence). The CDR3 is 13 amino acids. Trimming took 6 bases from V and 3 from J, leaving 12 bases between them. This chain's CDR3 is CASSRDAFYEQYF. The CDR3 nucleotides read TGTGCCAGCAGTCGGGACGCCTTCTACGAGCAGTACTTC.

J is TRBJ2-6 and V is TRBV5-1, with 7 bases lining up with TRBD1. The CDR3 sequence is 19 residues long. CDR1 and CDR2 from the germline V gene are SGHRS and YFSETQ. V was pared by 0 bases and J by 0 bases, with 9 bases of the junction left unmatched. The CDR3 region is CASSLANRGSSSGANVLTF. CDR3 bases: TGCGCCAGCAGCTTGGCCAACAGGGGTTCCAGCTCTGGGGCCAACGTCCTGACTTTC. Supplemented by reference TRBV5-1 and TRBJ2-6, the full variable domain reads KAGVTQTPRYLIKTRGQQVTLSCSPISGHRSVSWYQQTPGQGLQFLFEYFSETQRNKGNFPGRFSGRQFSNSRSEMNVSTLELGDSALYLCASSLANRGSSSGANVLTFGAGSRLTVL.

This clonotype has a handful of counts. CDR3 in amino acids: CASSLPGPLSPLHF. The CDR3 region has the DNA TGTGCCAGCAGTTTGCCGGGGCCCCTTTCACCCCTCCACTTT. This chain connects TRBV27 to TRBJ1-6; a possible D gene is TRBD1 (5 bases). The germline V and J ends were trimmed by 3 bases and 9 bases, with 12 bases remaining between them. The CDR3 contains 14 residues. Germline loops: CDR1 MNHEY, CDR2 SMNVEV (reference sequence).

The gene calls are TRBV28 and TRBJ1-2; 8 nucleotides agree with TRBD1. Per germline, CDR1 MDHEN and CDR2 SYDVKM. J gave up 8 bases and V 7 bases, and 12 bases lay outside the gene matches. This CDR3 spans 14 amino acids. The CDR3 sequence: CASNRWGQVYGYTF. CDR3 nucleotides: TGTGCCAGCAATCGTTGGGGACAGGTCTACGGCTACACCTTC.

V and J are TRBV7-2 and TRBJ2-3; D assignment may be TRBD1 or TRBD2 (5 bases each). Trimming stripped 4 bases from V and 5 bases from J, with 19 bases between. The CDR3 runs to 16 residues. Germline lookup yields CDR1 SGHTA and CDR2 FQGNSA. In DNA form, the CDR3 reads TGTGCCAGCAGCTCATACGGGGACCTCCTAAGAGATACGCAGTATTTT. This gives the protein CASSSYGDLLRDTQYF. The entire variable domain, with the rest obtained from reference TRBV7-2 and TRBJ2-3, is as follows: GAGVSQSPSNKVTEKGKDVELRCDPISGHTALYWYRQSLGQGLEFLIYFQGNSAPDKSGLPSDRFSAERTGGSVSTLTIQRTQQEDSAVYLCASSSYGDLLRDTQYFGPGTRLTVL.

CDR3 sequence (DNA): TGCAGTGCTACACAACCAGGGTCGCATAATTCACCCCTCCACTTT. Its protein product is CSATQPGSHNSPLHF. The genes are TRBV20-1 and TRBJ1-6; TRBD1 is a possible D gene (5 bases). This CDR3 has 15 residues. V lost 4 bases and J lost 5, with 15 bases in between. Germline V CDR1 and CDR2: DFQATT, SNEGSKA (reference sequence).

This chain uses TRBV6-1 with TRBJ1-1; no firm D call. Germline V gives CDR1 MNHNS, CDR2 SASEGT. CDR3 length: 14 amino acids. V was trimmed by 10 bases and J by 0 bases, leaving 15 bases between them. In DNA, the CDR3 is TGTGCCACCCCGAGAGGGCGGTTGAACACTGAAGCTTTCTTT. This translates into CATPRGRLNTEAFF.

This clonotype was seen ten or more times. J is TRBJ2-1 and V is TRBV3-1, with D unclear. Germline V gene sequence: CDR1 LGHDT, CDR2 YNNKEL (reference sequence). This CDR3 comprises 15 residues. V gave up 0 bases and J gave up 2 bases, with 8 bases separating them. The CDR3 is CASSQEPRAYNEQFF. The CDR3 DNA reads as TGTGCCAGCAGCCAAGAGCCTAGGGCCTACAATGAGCAGTTCTTC.

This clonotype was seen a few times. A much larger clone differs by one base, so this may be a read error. As DNA, the CDR3 is TGTGCCAGCAGTTACGGGACAGGGGCCTACGAGCAGTTCTTC. Protein sequence: CASSYGTGAYEQFF. This chain joins TRBV6-2 or TRBV6-3 and TRBJ2-1, with 10 bases fitting TRBD1. Germline V CDR1 and CDR2: MNHEY, SVGEGT. J was trimmed by 10 bases and V by 2 bases; bases with no gene match: 5. This CDR3 has 14 residues.

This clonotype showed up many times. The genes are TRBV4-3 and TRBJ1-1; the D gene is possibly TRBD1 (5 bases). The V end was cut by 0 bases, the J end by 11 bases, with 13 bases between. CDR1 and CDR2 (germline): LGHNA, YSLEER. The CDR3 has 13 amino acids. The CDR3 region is CASSQERGRPAFF. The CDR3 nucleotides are TGCGCCAGCAGCCAAGAACGGGGCAGGCCGGCTTTCTTT.

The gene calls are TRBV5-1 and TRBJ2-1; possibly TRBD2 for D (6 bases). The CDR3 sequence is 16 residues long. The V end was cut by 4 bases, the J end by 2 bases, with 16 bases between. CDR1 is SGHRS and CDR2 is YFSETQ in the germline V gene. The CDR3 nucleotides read TGCGCCAGCAGCCTGGACGGGGAGGCTGCCTACAATGAGCAGTTCTTC. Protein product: CASSLDGEAAYNEQFF.

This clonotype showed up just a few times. This CDR3 is CASSSNFSPLHF. As DNA, the CDR3 is TGTGCCAGCAGCTCCAATTTCTCACCCCTCCACTTT. This chain links TRBV11-2 with TRBJ1-6; the D is unclear. CDR1 is SGHAT, CDR2 FQNNGV, per germline. CDR3 length: 12 amino acids. The V gene lost 4 bases and the J gene lost 10 bases, with 8 bases spanning the gap.

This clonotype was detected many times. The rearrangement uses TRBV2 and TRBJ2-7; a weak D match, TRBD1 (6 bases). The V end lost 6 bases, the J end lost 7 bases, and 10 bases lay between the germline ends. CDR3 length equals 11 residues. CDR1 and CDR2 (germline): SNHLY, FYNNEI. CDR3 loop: CASSGQPEQYF. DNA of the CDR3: TGTGCCAGCAGCGGACAGCCGGAGCAGTACTTC.

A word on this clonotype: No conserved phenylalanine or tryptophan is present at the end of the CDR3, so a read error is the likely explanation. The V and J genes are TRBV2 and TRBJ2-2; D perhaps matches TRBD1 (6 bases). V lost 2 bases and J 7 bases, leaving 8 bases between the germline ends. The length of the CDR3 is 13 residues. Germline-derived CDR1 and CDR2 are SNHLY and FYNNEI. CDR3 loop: CASSEIGGGELFL. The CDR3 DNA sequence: TGTGCCAGCAGTGAAATAGGGGGCGGGGAGCTGTTTCTT.

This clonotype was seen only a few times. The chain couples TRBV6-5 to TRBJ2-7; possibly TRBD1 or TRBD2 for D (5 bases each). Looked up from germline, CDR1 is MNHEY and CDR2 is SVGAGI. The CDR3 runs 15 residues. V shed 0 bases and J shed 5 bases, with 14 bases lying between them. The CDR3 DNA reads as TGTGCCAGCAGTTACTCGAGTGGGGGTATGCACGAGCAGTACTTC. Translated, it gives CASSYSSGGMHEQYF.

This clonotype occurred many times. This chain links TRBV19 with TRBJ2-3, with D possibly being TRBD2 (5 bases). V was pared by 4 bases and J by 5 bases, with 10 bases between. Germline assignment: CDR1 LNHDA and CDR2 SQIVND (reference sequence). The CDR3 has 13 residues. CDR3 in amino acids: CASSNGERDTQYF. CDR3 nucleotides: TGTGCCAGTAGTAACGGGGAAAGAGATACGCAGTATTTT.

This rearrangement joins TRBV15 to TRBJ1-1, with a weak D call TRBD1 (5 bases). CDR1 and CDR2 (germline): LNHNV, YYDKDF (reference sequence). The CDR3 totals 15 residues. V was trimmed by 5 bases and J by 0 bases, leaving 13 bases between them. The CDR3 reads CATSGGTLMNTEAFF. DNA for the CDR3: TGTGCCACCAGCGGGGGGACGTTAATGAACACTGAAGCTTTCTTT.